Shown below are 27 T cell receptor beta chains from a single sample sequenced in a study of a mutant IDH1 vaccine in newly diagnosed glioma. Stated time point: week 23, last vaccination. The content of each vaccine dose was 300 ug of mutant IDH1 20-mer peptide, and topical imiquimod accompanied it. No antigen has been assigned to these receptors. Assay used: immunoSEQ multiplex PCR; TCRdb lists only in-frame clones, some missing. The sample yields approximately 44,000 clones, approximately 89% seen once. The sequences come from PBMCs, collected from a glioma patient whose treatment included an IDH1 peptide vaccine. Every receptor here comes from a middle-aged man with glioma.

V and J are TRBV5-1 and TRBJ2-1, with 7 positions matching TRBD2. The CDR3 is 14 amino acids. The V segment lost 2 bases and the J segment 5 bases; nucleotides outside the gene matches: 4. Germline lookup yields CDR1 SGHRS and CDR2 YFSETQ. The chain's CDR3 is CASSFRAGDNEQFF. As DNA, the CDR3 is TGCGCCAGCAGCTTTCGGGCGGGGGACAATGAGCAGTTCTTC.

The genes are TRBV4-3 and TRBJ2-7; D uncertain. The germline V and J ends were trimmed by 3 bases and 4 bases, with 10 bases remaining between them. Germline V CDR1 and CDR2: LGHNA, YSLEER. The CDR3 spans 13 residues. This CDR3 reads CASSQQESYEQYF. CDR3 DNA sequence: TGCGCCAGCAGCCAGCAGGAATCGTACGAGCAGTACTTC.

The rearrangement links TRBV14 to TRBJ1-6, with D tentatively TRBD1 (6 bases). The CDR3 is 15 residues long. V lost 4 bases to trimming and J lost 10 bases, with 17 bases between them. From germline, CDR1 is SGHDN and CDR2 FVKESK. The CDR3 region is CASSRTHSGGSPLHF. The CDR3 bases are TGTGCCAGCAGCCGAACACACTCGGGGGGCTCACCCCTCCACTTT.

The chain recombines TRBV10-1 with TRBJ2-3; D remains ambiguous. CDR3 length equals 15 residues. Per the germline V gene, CDR1 is WNHNN and CDR2 is SYGVQD (reference sequence). The V gene lost 2 bases and the J gene lost 3 bases, with 12 bases spanning the gap. CDR3 sequence: CASSEKVVGTDTQYF. The CDR3 region has the DNA TGCGCCAGCAGTGAGAAGGTGGTAGGTACAGATACGCAGTATTTT.

J is TRBJ2-7 and V is TRBV6-1; 10 positions match TRBD2. The CDR3 consists of 15 residues. Germline V lookup: CDR1 MNHNS, CDR2 SASEGT. J was trimmed by 2 bases and V by 7 bases; bases with no gene match: 8. CDR3 nucleotide sequence: TGTGCCAGCACCTCTAGCGGGAGTGCACCCTACGAGCAGTACTTC. Protein product: CASTSSGSAPYEQYF.

The chain couples TRBV6-5 to TRBJ2-1; no clear D gene. The V end lost 6 bases, the J end lost 6 bases, and 12 bases lay between the germline ends. CDR3 size: 13 residues. Germline values: CDR1 MNHEY, CDR2 SVGAGI. The CDR3 region has the DNA TGTGCCAGCAGCCTCAGGCTAGGCAATGAGCAGTTCTTC. Residues: CASSLRLGNEQFF.

The chain uses TRBV2 and TRBJ2-1; possible D gene TRBD2, 6 bases. CDR1 is SNHLY, CDR2 FYNNEI, per germline. The V and J ends lost 4 bases and 8 bases respectively, with 18 bases between them. The CDR3 spans 15 residues. CDR3 loop: CASSVGDSIRDEQFF. CDR3 nucleotide sequence: TGTGCCAGCAGTGTCGGGGACTCCATAAGGGATGAGCAGTTCTTC.

The chain joins TRBV4-1 to TRBJ2-1, with D possibly matching TRBD1 (5 bases). Germline-derived CDR1 and CDR2 are MGHRA and YSYEKL. The V and J ends lost 4 bases and 3 bases respectively, with 13 bases between them. This CDR3 spans 15 amino acids. CDR3 loop: CASSLARTYYNEQFF. The CDR3 DNA follows: TGCGCCAGCAGCCTGGCTAGGACATACTACAATGAGCAGTTCTTC.

This chain uses TRBV19 with TRBJ1-5; D ambiguous. This CDR3 spans 15 amino acids. Trimming pared 3 bases from V and 3 bases from J, leaving 12 bases between. The germline CDR1 and CDR2 sequences are LNHDA and SQIVND (reference sequence). The CDR3 DNA reads as TGTGCCAGTAGTATTTGGGATAGGTCCAATCAGCCCCAGCATTTT. It is translated as CASSIWDRSNQPQHF.

The chain has TRBV30 and TRBJ2-1; D is uncertain. CDR3 length: 12 residues. V lost 0 bases and J 8 bases, leaving 8 bases between the germline ends. CDR1 and CDR2 from the germline V gene are GTSNPN and SVGIG (reference sequence). Here the CDR3 DNA reads TGTGCCTGGAGTGTACCTGGGTATGAGCAGTTCTTC. Translating gives CAWSVPGYEQFF.

This chain uses TRBV2 with TRBJ2-6; D ambiguous. Trimming took off 6 bases at V and 3 bases at J, with 21 bases between the two ends. The CDR3 contains 18 residues. Per germline, CDR1 SNHLY and CDR2 FYNNEI. The CDR3 is CASSGRRDGQGGANVLTF. Written as DNA, the CDR3 is TGTGCCAGCAGCGGCCGCCGTGATGGCCAAGGTGGGGCCAACGTCCTGACTTTC.

The rearrangement joins TRBV7-9 to TRBJ1-2; TRBD1 aligns across 7 bases. This CDR3 comprises 16 residues. Losses at the gene ends were 1 base for V and 6 bases for J; bases not matched to a gene: 11. Germline V gene sequence: CDR1 SEHNR, CDR2 FQNEAQ (reference sequence). CDR3 DNA sequence: TGTGCCAGCAGCTTAGGGGGGGGACAGCGCACGCATGGCTACACCTTC. The encoded protein is CASSLGGGQRTHGYTF. The full variable domain, its missing parts supplied by reference TRBV7-9 and TRBJ1-2, is DTGVSQNPRHKITKRGQNVTFRCDPISEHNRLYWYRQTLGQGPEFLTYFQNEAQLEKSRLLSDRFSAERPKGSFSTLEIQRTEQGDSAMYLCASSLGGGQRTHGYTFGSGTRLTVV.

This chain connects TRBV5-1 to TRBJ2-3; D is uncertain. This CDR3 has 14 residues. CDR1 SGHRS and CDR2 YFSETQ come from the germline V gene. V was shortened by 0 bases and J by 1 base, with 6 bases between the two germline ends. CDR3 DNA sequence: TGCGCCAGCAGCTTGGGGCGCGGCACAGATACGCAGTATTTT. Amino acid sequence: CASSLGRGTDTQYF.

The chain recombines TRBV28 with TRBJ2-7; tentatively, D is TRBD2 (6 bases). The CDR3 covers 17 residues. Trimming cost V 5 bases and J 0 bases, with 20 bases left between them. Germline loops: CDR1 MDHEN, CDR2 SYDVKM. The CDR3, as DNA: TGTGCCAGCAGTCCCCCCCTCGTAGCGGAGAGCTCCTACGAGCAGTACTTC. Its protein product is CASSPPLVAESSYEQYF.

The chain couples TRBV11-2 to TRBJ2-5, with unresolved D. This CDR3 spans 11 amino acids. With 1 base removed from V and 4 bases from J, the gap between germline ends came to 1 base. CDR1 and CDR2 (germline): SGHAT, FQNNGV. CDR3 sequence reads: CASSLGETQYF. CDR3 DNA: TGTGCCAGCAGCTTAGGAGAGACCCAGTACTTC. Together with reference TRBV11-2 and TRBJ2-5, the CDR3 gives the full variable domain: EAGVAQSPRYKIIEKRQSVAFWCNPISGHATLYWYQQILGQGPKLLIQFQNNGVVDDSQLPKDRFSAERLKGVDSTLKIQPAKLEDSAVYLCASSLGETQYFGPGTRLLVL.

This chain uses TRBV7-6 with TRBJ2-1, with 14 nucleotides matching TRBD2. The CDR3 contains 16 residues. Trimming took 3 bases from V and 9 from J; bases not matched to a gene: 7. Per the germline V gene, CDR1 is SGHVS and CDR2 is FNYEAQ. CDR3 in DNA: TGTGCCAGCAGCTTGGGACTAGCGGGAGTCGAGGGTGAGCAGTTCTTC. Its translation is CASSLGLAGVEGEQFF.

The gene calls are TRBV30 and TRBJ2-5; 8 bases agree with TRBD1. The CDR3 spans 13 residues. The V gene end was trimmed by 3 bases and the J gene end by 1 base; junction bases not matched to a gene: 1. The germline CDR1 and CDR2 sequences are GTSNPN and SVGIG (reference sequence). CDR3 bases: TGTGCCTGGAGGACAGGGGCCCAAGAGACCCAGTACTTC. It yields the protein CAWRTGAQETQYF. Looking up the rest from reference TRBV30 and TRBJ2-5 gives the full variable domain: SQTIHQWPATLVQPVGSPLSLECTVEGTSNPNLYWYRQAAGRGLQLLFYSVGIGQISSEVPQNLSASRPQDRQFILSSKKLLLSDSGFYLCAWRTGAQETQYFGPGTRLLVL.

V is TRBV14 and J is TRBJ2-7; D perhaps matches TRBD2 (5 bases). Germline-derived CDR1 and CDR2 are SGHDN and FVKESK. The ends were cut back, 2 bases at V and 7 bases at J, with 21 bases in the middle. CDR3 length: 16 residues. The chain's CDR3 is CASSQSEGSPRREQYF. CDR3 DNA: TGTGCCAGCAGCCAAAGCGAGGGTAGCCCAAGGAGGGAGCAGTACTTC.

J is TRBJ1-1 and V is TRBV30, with TRBD1 as a possible D gene (5 bases). Trimming shortened V by 1 base and J by 5 bases, and 14 bases separated the two germline ends. This CDR3 is built from 14 residues. Germline CDR1 and CDR2: GTSNPN and SVGIG (reference sequence). The CDR3 DNA reads as TGTGCCTGGAGTGCCGGACAAGGGACTACTGAAGCTTTCTTT. The encoded protein is CAWSAGQGTTEAFF. Full variable domain (rest looked up from reference TRBV30 and TRBJ1-1): SQTIHQWPATLVQPVGSPLSLECTVEGTSNPNLYWYRQAAGRGLQLLFYSVGIGQISSEVPQNLSASRPQDRQFILSSKKLLLSDSGFYLCAWSAGQGTTEAFFGQGTRLTVV.

The chain is built from TRBV4-3 and TRBJ2-7; 8 bases agree with TRBD1. In germline, CDR1 is LGHNA, CDR2 YSLEER. The CDR3 is 14 amino acids. Trimming cost V 5 bases and J 2 bases; bases outside gene matches: 5. The CDR3 sequence: CASSAGQETYEQYF. DNA of the CDR3: TGCGCCAGCAGCGCGGGACAGGAGACCTACGAGCAGTACTTC.

The V call is TRBV4-3, the J call TRBJ2-2; D gene ambiguous. Germline assignment: CDR1 LGHNA and CDR2 YSLEER. Trimming took off 2 bases at V and 1 base at J, with 11 bases between the two ends. The CDR3 is 16 residues long. This CDR3 is CASSQQGIQNTGELFF. The CDR3 DNA reads as TGCGCCAGCAGCCAACAAGGCATCCAGAACACCGGGGAGCTGTTTTTT.

The chain carries TRBV6-5 and TRBJ1-3, with 8 bases fitting TRBD1. Trimming removed 6 bases from V and 4 bases from J; junction bases left unmatched: 5. The CDR3 covers 14 residues. In germline, CDR1 is MNHEY, CDR2 SVGAGI. DNA for the CDR3: TGTGCCAGCAGCCAGGGGGCGCAAGGAAACACCATATATTTT. This encodes CASSQGAQGNTIYF.

The chain couples TRBV30 to TRBJ1-2; no reliable D call. Germline V gene lookup returns CDR1 GTSNPN and CDR2 SVGIG (reference sequence). The CDR3 spans 18 residues. Deletions cut 3 bases from V and 2 bases from J, with 25 bases between. This CDR3 is CAWRPLVPGPVPNYGYTF. The CDR3 DNA reads TGTGCCTGGAGGCCACTAGTCCCGGGCCCCGTTCCGAACTATGGCTACACCTTC.

The genes are TRBV4-2 and TRBJ2-4; TRBD2 aligns across 11 bases. The CDR3 sequence is 16 residues long. Germline V gene sequence: CDR1 LGHNA, CDR2 YNFKEQ. V trimming: 1 base; J trimming: 5 bases; junction bases outside the gene matches: 4. For the CDR3, the DNA is TGTGCCAGCAGCCAAGGTCTAGCGGGGGGCGAAAACATTCAGTACTTC. Translated: CASSQGLAGGENIQYF.

The chain uses TRBV9 and TRBJ2-7, with 8 bases fitting TRBD2. This CDR3 spans 15 amino acids. Germline V lookup: CDR1 SGDLS, CDR2 YYNGEE. The J segment lost 4 bases and the V segment lost 0 bases, leaving 6 bases of the junction unmatched. The CDR3 sequence: CASSVGTGTSYEQYF. The CDR3 DNA follows: TGTGCCAGCAGCGTAGGAACCGGGACTAGTTACGAGCAGTACTTC.

The V and J genes are TRBV19 and TRBJ1-1; weak D call: TRBD1 (5 bases). Trimming left V 5 bases short and J 0 bases short, with 7 bases between. Germline V gives CDR1 LNHDA, CDR2 SQIVND (reference sequence). This CDR3 is 13 amino acids long. The CDR3 loop is CASSATVNTEAFF. DNA for the CDR3: TGTGCCAGTAGTGCGACAGTGAACACTGAAGCTTTCTTT.

This clone was seen a few times. The chain employs TRBV4-2 and TRBJ2-1; 8 nucleotides align to TRBD2. Germline loops: CDR1 LGHNA, CDR2 YNFKEQ. The CDR3 contains 15 residues. J gave up 8 bases and V 0 bases, and 6 bases lay outside the gene matches. CDR3 DNA: TGTGCCAGCAGCCAAGATTCGGGAGGGCCGGATGAGCAGTTCTTC. Its translation is CASSQDSGGPDEQFF.